Each of the 15 T cell receptor beta chains below was sequenced from the same sample in a study of monozygotic twins with cystic fibrosis (dated by TCRdb to the early 2020s). The library was obtained by the immunoSEQ multiplex PCR assay. TCRdb took over this immuneACCESS table, retaining in-frame rearrangements with V and J assigned. Such tables are incomplete; in checked studies, under half of the missing clones stem from an unresolved V gene, and the remainder is unexplained. The table for this sample lists 25,000 or so clones; about nine tenths of them were counted only once. The ten largest account for about 0.54% of the sample. Input material: blood. Receptors originate from a girl aged 2 to 9 with cystic fibrosis.

This clone was counted a single time. The chain combines TRBV18 with TRBJ1-6, with 11 bases lining up with TRBD1. The CDR3 is 16 amino acids. CDR1 is KGHSH and CDR2 is LQKENI in the germline V gene. J gave up 9 bases and V 5 bases, and 9 bases lay outside the gene matches. The CDR3 protein is CASSLSGQGAGSPLHF. In DNA form, the CDR3 reads TGTGCCAGCTCATTGTCTGGACAGGGGGCCGGTTCACCCCTCCACTTT.

This clone was counted a single time. The V call is TRBV11-2, the J call TRBJ2-2; D gene ambiguous. The germline gives CDR1 SGHAT, CDR2 FQNNGV. Between the trimmed V and J ends, which lost 1 base and 5 bases, there was a span of 8 bases. This CDR3 spans 14 amino acids. The CDR3 region has the DNA TGTGCCAGCAGCTTAGTTCCGGGTACCGGGGAGCTGTTTTTT. Translated: CASSLVPGTGELFF.

The V call is TRBV7-9, the J call TRBJ2-3; D possibly matches TRBD1 or TRBD2 (7 bases each). The CDR3 totals 15 residues. Germline V gene sequence: CDR1 SEHNR, CDR2 FQNEAQ (reference sequence). Trimming pared 5 bases from V and 2 bases from J, leaving 14 bases between. The CDR3 DNA follows: TGTGCCAGCAGCAGCGGGGACAGCCCCACAGATACGCAGTATTTT. Its protein is CASSSGDSPTDTQYF.

V gene TRBV14 combines with J gene TRBJ1-4; D is perhaps TRBD1 (5 bases). CDR1 is SGHDN, CDR2 FVKESK, per germline. The germline V and J ends were trimmed by 0 bases and 14 bases, with 10 bases remaining between them. The CDR3 spans 12 residues. The chain's CDR3 is CASSQEWGRLFF. The DNA for the CDR3 is TGTGCCAGCAGCCAAGAGTGGGGCAGGCTGTTTTTT.

This sequence joins TRBV7-9 and TRBJ1-2; D gene ambiguous. V shed 1 base and J shed 8 bases, with 14 bases lying between them. The CDR3 spans 14 residues. Germline-derived CDR1 and CDR2 are SEHNR and FQNEAQ (reference sequence). CDR3 sequence (DNA): TGTGCCAGCAGCTTAGGCCAGGACTCTATGGGCTACACCTTC. It encodes CASSLGQDSMGYTF.

With regard to this clone: One end of the junction fails to match germline, which may point to a read error. The rearrangement joins TRBV5-4 to TRBJ2-6, with D tentatively TRBD2 (7 bases). The germline V gene encodes CDR1 SGHNT and CDR2 YYREEE (reference sequence). CDR3 length: 13 amino acids. The CDR3 loop is CASSFRGGNVLTF. The CDR3 bases are TGTGCCAGCAGCTTTAGGGGGGGCAACGTCCTGACTTTC.

V is TRBV6-1 and J is TRBJ1-6; TRBD1 might be the D (5 bases). Between the trimmed V and J ends, which lost 7 bases and 11 bases, there was a span of 18 bases. Per germline, CDR1 MNHNS and CDR2 SASEGT. CDR3 length equals 14 residues. The CDR3 sequence: CASITGTDYTPLHF. The CDR3 bases are TGTGCCAGCATTACCGGGACGGACTACACACCCCTCCACTTT.

This clone was counted once. The J gene is TRBJ2-1, the V gene TRBV7-8; D may be TRBD2 (6 bases). The CDR3 loop spans 16 amino acids. CDR1 and CDR2 from the germline V gene are SGHVS and FQNEAQ. V lost 4 bases and J 4 bases, leaving 17 bases between the germline ends. CDR3: CASSSNSGLNYNEQFF. CDR3 nucleotide sequence: TGTGCCAGCAGCTCCAATAGCGGTTTAAATTACAATGAGCAGTTCTTC.

The gene calls are TRBV2 and TRBJ2-1; tentatively, D is TRBD1 or TRBD2 (5 bases each). The CDR3 is 17 amino acids. Trimming removed 6 bases from V and 6 bases from J, with 24 bases in between. Per the germline V gene, CDR1 is SNHLY and CDR2 is FYNNEI. Here the CDR3 DNA reads TGTGCCAGCAGGCCCGCTGGGACGGGCGATGTGGTCAATGAGCAGTTCTTC. Translating gives CASRPAGTGDVVNEQFF.

This chain joins TRBV2 and TRBJ2-5; TRBD1 matches 10 bases. This CDR3 has 13 residues. Trimming removed 6 bases from V and 5 bases from J; junction bases left unmatched: 3. Germline V gene sequence: CDR1 SNHLY, CDR2 FYNNEI. The DNA of the CDR3 is TGTGCCAGCAGCCGGGACAGGGGTGAGACCCAGTACTTC. Translating it yields CASSRDRGETQYF.

This chain connects TRBV4-3 to TRBJ1-4; 9 nucleotides align to TRBD1. The J segment lost 8 bases and the V segment lost 0 bases, leaving 7 bases of the junction unmatched. This CDR3 comprises 16 residues. Germline CDR1 and CDR2: LGHNA and YSLEER. The CDR3 here is CASSQDIGTGSEKLFF. DNA of the CDR3: TGCGCCAGCAGCCAAGATATTGGGACAGGGTCAGAAAAACTGTTTTTT.

The rearrangement links TRBV19 to TRBJ1-2; D is undetermined. The CDR3 extends over 14 amino acids. Germline CDR1 and CDR2: LNHDA and SQIVND (reference sequence). With 2 bases removed from V and 0 bases from J, the gap between germline ends came to 7 bases. The CDR3 is CASSISTANYGYTF. As DNA, the CDR3 is TGTGCCAGTAGTATATCTACAGCTAACTATGGCTACACCTTC.

The chain combines TRBV7-2 with TRBJ1-2; 9 positions match TRBD1. Losses at the gene ends were 2 bases for V and 5 bases for J; bases not matched to a gene: 9. CDR3 size: 16 residues. Germline-derived CDR1 and CDR2 are SGHTA and FQGNSA. CDR3 in DNA: TGTGCCAGCAGCTTATTAACAGGGGGCGCGGTGTATGGCTACACCTTC. Translation: CASSLLTGGAVYGYTF.

V is TRBV6-6 and J is TRBJ1-1; unclear D gene. The CDR3 spans 13 residues. Looked up from germline, CDR1 is MNHNY and CDR2 is SVGAGI (reference sequence). V was clipped by 2 bases and J by 3 bases, with 7 bases between them. This CDR3 is CASSYIGDTEAFF. The CDR3 DNA follows: TGTGCCAGCAGTTACATTGGGGACACTGAAGCTTTCTTT.

V usage is TRBV2 and J usage is TRBJ1-3, with D uncertain. There are 12 residues in the CDR3. V was cut by 8 bases and J by 11 bases, with 16 bases left in between. The V gene's germline CDR1 is SNHLY and CDR2 FYNNEI. CDR3 DNA sequence: TGTGCCAGCGGGCTGCTCCAGAAGGCCATATATTTT. Protein: CASGLLQKAIYF.